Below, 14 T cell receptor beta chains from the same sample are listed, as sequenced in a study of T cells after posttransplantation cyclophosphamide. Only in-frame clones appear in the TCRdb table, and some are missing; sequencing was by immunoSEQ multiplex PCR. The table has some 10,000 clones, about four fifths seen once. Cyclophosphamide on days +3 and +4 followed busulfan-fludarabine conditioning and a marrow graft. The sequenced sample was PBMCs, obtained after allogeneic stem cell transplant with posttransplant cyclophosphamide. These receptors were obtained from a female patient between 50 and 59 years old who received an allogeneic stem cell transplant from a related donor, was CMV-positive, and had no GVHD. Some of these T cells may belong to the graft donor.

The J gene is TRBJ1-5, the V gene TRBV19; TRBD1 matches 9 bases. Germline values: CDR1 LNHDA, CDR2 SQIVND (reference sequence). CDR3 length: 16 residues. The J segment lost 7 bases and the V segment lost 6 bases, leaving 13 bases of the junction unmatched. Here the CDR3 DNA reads TGTGCCAGTAGGGACACCCGACAGGGGGGTTTCCAGCCCCAGCATTTT. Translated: CASRDTRQGGFQPQHF.

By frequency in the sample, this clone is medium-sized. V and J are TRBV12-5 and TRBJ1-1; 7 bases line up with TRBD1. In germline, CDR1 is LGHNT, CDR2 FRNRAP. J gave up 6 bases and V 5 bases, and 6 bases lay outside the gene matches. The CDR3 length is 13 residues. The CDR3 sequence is CASGNDRVPEAFF. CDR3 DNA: TGTGCTAGTGGTAACGACAGGGTCCCTGAAGCTTTCTTT.

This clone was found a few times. CDR3 sequence reads: CASTGSGNTIYF. Written as DNA, the CDR3 is TGTGCCAGCACGGGGTCTGGAAACACCATATATTTT. J is TRBJ1-3 and V is TRBV6-5; no clear D gene. This CDR3 has 12 amino acids. V dropped 7 bases and J dropped 1 base, with 5 bases sitting between them. Germline-derived CDR1 and CDR2 are MNHEY and SVGAGI.

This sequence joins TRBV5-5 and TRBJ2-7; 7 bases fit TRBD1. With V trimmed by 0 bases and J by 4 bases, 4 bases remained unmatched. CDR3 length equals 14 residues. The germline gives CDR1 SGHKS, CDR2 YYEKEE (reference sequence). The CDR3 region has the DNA TGTGCCAGCAGCTTGGACAGGGGTATTTACGAGCAGTACTTC. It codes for CASSLDRGIYEQYF.

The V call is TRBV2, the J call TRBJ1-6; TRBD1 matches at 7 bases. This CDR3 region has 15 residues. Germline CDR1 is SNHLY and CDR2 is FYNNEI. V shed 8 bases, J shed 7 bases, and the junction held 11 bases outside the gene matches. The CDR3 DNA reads TGTGCCAGCCGGTTGGACGGGACAGAAAATTCACCCCTCCACTTT. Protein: CASRLDGTENSPLHF.

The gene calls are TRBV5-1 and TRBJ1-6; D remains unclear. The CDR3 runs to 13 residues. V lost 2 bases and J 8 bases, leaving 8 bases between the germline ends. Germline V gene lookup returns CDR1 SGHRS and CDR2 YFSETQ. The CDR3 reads CASSFWEDSPLHF. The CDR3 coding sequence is TGCGCCAGCAGCTTCTGGGAGGATTCACCCCTCCACTTT.

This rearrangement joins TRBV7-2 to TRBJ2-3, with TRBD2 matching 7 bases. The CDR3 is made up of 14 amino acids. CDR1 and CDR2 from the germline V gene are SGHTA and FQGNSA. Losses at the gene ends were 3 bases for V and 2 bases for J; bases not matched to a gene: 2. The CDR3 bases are TGTGCCAGCAGCTTGGCGGGGGACACAGATACGCAGTATTTT. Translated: CASSLAGDTDTQYF.

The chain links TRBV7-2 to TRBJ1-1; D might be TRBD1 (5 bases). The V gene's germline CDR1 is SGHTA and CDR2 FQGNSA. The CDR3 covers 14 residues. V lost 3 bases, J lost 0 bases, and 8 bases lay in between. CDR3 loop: CASSFPGMNTEAFF. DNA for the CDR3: TGTGCCAGCAGCTTTCCAGGGATGAACACTGAAGCTTTCTTT.

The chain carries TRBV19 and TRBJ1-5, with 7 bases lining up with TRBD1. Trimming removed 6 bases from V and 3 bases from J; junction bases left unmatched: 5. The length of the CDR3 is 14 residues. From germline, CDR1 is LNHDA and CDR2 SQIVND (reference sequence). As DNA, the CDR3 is TGTGCCAGTAGGGCAACAGGGGTCAATCAGCCCCAGCATTTT. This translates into CASRATGVNQPQHF.

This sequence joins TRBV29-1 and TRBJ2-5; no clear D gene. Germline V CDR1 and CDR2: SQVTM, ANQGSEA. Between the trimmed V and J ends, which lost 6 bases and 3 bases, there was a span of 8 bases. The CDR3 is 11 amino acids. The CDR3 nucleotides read TGCAGCGTCGGTTCCGAAGAGACCCAGTACTTC. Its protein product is CSVGSEETQYF.

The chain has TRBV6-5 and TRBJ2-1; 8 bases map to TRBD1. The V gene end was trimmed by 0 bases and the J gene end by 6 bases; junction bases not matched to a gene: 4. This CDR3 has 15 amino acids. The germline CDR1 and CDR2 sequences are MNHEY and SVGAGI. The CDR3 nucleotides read TGTGCCAGCAGTTACTCCCAGGGGGCGCCCAATGAGCAGTTCTTC. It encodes CASSYSQGAPNEQFF.

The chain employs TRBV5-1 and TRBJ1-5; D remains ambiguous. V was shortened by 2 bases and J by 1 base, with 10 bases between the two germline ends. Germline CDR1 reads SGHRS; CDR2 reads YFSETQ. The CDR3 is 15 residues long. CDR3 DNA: TGCGCCAGCAGCTTAGGCGGGCAGAGCAATCAGCCCCAGCATTTT. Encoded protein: CASSLGGQSNQPQHF.

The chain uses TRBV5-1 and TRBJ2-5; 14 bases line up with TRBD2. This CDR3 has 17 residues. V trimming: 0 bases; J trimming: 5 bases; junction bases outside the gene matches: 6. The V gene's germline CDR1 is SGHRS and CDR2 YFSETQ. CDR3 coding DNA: TGCGCCAGCAGCTTGGTGACTAGCGGGGGGGCGGATGAGACCCAGTACTTC. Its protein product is CASSLVTSGGADETQYF. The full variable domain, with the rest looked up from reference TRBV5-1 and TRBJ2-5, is KAGVTQTPRYLIKTRGQQVTLSCSPISGHRSVSWYQQTPGQGLQFLFEYFSETQRNKGNFPGRFSGRQFSNSRSEMNVSTLELGDSALYLCASSLVTSGGADETQYFGPGTRLLVL.

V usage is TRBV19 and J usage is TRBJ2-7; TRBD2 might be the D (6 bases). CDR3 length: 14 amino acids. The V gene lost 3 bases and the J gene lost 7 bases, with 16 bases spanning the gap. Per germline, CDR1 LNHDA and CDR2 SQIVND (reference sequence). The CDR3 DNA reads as TGTGCCAGTAGTATCATAGTAGCGGTGGGGGAGCAGTACTTC. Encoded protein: CASSIIVAVGEQYF. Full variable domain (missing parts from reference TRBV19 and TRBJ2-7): DGGITQSPKYLFRKEGQNVTLSCEQNLNHDAMYWYRQDPGQGLRLIYYSQIVNDFQKGDIAEGYSVSREKKESFPLTVTSAQKNPTAFYLCASSIIVAVGEQYFGPGTRLTVT.